The T cell receptor (beta chain) under discussion was sequenced for a study of T cells in Graves' hyperthyroidism and ophthalmopathy. Overall study findings and caveats: In blood, most of the thyroid clonotypes expanded above 0.001 were also present.

Trimming removed 1 base at V and 7 bases at J, with 5 bases between. The CDR3 length is 13 residues. Germline loops: CDR1 SGHVS, CDR2 FQNEAQ. The study left out patients who had uncontrolled infection, other autoimmune disease, pregnancy or lactation. Based on clinical symptoms, serum thyroxine and TRAb, thyroid ultrasound and orbital computed tomography, diagnoses were reached. Amplified regions were TCR beta CDR3 sequences from RNA transcripts. The HTBI primer set was used in a first-round RT-PCR of the TCR CDR3. MiXCR, run by TCRdb on the multiplex PCR reads, gives a single entry per CDR3 protein. The data show 660,000 or so distinct CDR3 sequences, roughly 45% seen once. This clonotype was counted at least ten times. Its antigen is not known.

The TCR originated in an adult man with Graves' disease, either hyperthyroidism or ophthalmopathy (not recorded which). This chain connects TRBV7-8 to TRBJ1-6; D call uncertain. Sequencing was performed on peripheral blood or thyroid tissue (not recorded which). The CDR3 is CASSLDLNSPLHF. The CDR3 nucleotides are TGTGCCAGCAGCTTAGACCTCAATTCACCCCTCCACTTT.